This T cell receptor beta chain is drawn from a study of T cell changes during pregnancy in multiple sclerosis. Only in-frame clones appear in the TCRdb table, and some are missing; sequencing was by immunoSEQ multiplex PCR. The sample has roughly 38,000 clones, about 93% seen once. The CDR3 sequence is 15 residues long. The germline V gene encodes CDR1 MGHDK and CDR2 SYGVNS. The V and J ends lost 4 bases and 1 base, in that order; junction bases with no gene match: 6. The V and J genes are TRBV25-1 and TRBJ1-2, with 7 nucleotides matching TRBD1. The sample consisted of CD4+ T cells from peripheral blood mononuclear cells, taken in the third trimester of pregnancy. This receptor was obtained from a female donor with multiple sclerosis, enrolled in a pregnancy study. For the CDR3, the DNA is TGTGCCAGCAGTGGGGACAGACGTTATAACTATGGCTACACCTTC. Its protein product is CASSGDRRYNYGYTF.